The source of this TCR beta chain is a study of T cells in narcolepsy. Germline CDR1 and CDR2: LNHDA and SQIVND (reference sequence). The CDR3 covers 13 residues. V was pared by 5 bases and J by 6 bases, with 14 bases between. Generated by immunoSEQ multiplex PCR, the TCRdb table keeps only in-frame clones and is missing some. The sample holds some 25,000 clones, just under 85% seen once. This chain uses TRBV19 with TRBJ2-7; D might be TRBD1 or TRBD2, each matching 5 bases. The sequenced sample consisted of CD45RA- memory CD4+ T cells from PBMCs. The sequence derives from a human donor with narcolepsy. The CDR3 here is CASSRDLSGEQYF. The CDR3 DNA follows: TGTGCCAGTAGTCGGGACCTTTCGGGCGAGCAGTACTTC. The variable domain in full, with the rest retrieved from reference TRBV19 and TRBJ2-7, is DGGITQSPKYLFRKEGQNVTLSCEQNLNHDAMYWYRQDPGQGLRLIYYSQIVNDFQKGDIAEGYSVSREKKESFPLTVTSAQKNPTAFYLCASSRDLSGEQYFGPGTRLTVT.